This TCR beta chain is drawn from a study of blood T cell repertoires in COVID-19. Study information: Specimens from acute and convalescent COVID-19 originated in the United States, Italy and Spain.

Only in-frame clones appear in the TCRdb table, and some are missing; sequencing was by immunoSEQ multiplex PCR. The sample holds some 300,000 clones, about nine tenths seen once. The sequencing input was peripheral blood. The sequence was obtained from a man younger than 35 with active or convalescent COVID-19.

CDR3 residues: CASSEGPGQGRYEQYF. CDR3 sequence (DNA): TGTGCCAGCAGTGAAGGGCCAGGACAGGGTCGGTACGAGCAGTACTTC. The genes are TRBV2 and TRBJ2-7, with 8 positions matching TRBD1. Germline-derived CDR1 and CDR2 are SNHLY and FYNNEI. The CDR3 loop spans 16 amino acids. The V segment lost 1 base and the J segment 4 bases; nucleotides outside the gene matches: 9.